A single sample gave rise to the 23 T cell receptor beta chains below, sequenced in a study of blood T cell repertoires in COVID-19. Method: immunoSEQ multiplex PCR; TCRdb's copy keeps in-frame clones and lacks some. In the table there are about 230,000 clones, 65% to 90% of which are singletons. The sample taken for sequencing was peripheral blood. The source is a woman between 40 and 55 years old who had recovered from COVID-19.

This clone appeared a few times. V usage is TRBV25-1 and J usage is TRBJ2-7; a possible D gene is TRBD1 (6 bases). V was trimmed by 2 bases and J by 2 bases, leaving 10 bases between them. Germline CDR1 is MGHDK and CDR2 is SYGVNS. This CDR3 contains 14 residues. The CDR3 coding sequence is TGTGCCAGCAGTGAACAGGGGACCACCTACGAGCAGTACTTC. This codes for CASSEQGTTYEQYF.

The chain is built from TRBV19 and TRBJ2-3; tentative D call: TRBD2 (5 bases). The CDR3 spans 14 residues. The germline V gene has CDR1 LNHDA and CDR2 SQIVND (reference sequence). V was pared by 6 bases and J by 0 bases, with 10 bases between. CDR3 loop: CASSGIASTDTQYF. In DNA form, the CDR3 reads TGTGCCAGTAGCGGGATAGCTAGCACAGATACGCAGTATTTT.

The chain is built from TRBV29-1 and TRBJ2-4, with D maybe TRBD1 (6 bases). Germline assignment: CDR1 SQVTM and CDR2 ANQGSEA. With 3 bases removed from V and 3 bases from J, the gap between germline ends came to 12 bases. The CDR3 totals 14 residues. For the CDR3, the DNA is TGCAGCGTTGAGCGGGCAGGGGACAAAAACATTCAGTACTTC. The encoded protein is CSVERAGDKNIQYF.

In nucleotides, the CDR3 is TGTGCCAGCAGACTTGGGGTGGGGCAGGGGGCATCTGAAGCTTTCTTT. Residues: CASRLGVGQGASEAFF. The rearrangement joins TRBV5-6 to TRBJ1-1, with 8 bases fitting TRBD1. J gave up 6 bases and V 5 bases, and 15 bases lay outside the gene matches. The CDR3 consists of 16 residues. CDR1 SGHDT and CDR2 YYEEEE come from the germline V gene.

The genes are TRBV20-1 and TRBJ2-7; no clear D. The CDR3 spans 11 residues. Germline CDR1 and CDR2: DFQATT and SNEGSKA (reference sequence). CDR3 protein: CTSQLPHEQYF. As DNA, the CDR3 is TGCACATCCCAGTTGCCCCACGAGCAGTACTTC.

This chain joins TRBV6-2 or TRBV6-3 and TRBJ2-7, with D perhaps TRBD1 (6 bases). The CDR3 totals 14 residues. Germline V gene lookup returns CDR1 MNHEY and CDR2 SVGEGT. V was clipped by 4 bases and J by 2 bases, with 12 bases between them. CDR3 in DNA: TGTGCCAGCAGTTTATGGACAGTAGCCTACGAGCAGTACTTC. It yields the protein CASSLWTVAYEQYF.

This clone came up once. CDR3 amino acids: CASRSHNSNQPQHF. CDR3 coding DNA: TGTGCCAGCAGATCACATAATAGCAATCAGCCCCAGCATTTT. V and J are TRBV6-5 and TRBJ1-5; D is unclear. This CDR3 spans 14 amino acids. Germline V CDR1 and CDR2: MNHEY, SVGAGI. V lost 6 bases, J lost 0 bases, and 9 bases lay in between.

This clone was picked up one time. CDR3 sequence (DNA): TGCGCCAGCAGTGCAGGACTAGAGACAGATACGCAGTATTTT. Translated: CASSAGLETDTQYF. This chain joins TRBV5-1 and TRBJ2-3; 7 bases are shared with TRBD2. CDR1 SGHRS and CDR2 YFSETQ come from the germline V gene. This CDR3 spans 14 amino acids. V shed 5 bases and J 3 bases; nucleotides not matched to a gene: 6.

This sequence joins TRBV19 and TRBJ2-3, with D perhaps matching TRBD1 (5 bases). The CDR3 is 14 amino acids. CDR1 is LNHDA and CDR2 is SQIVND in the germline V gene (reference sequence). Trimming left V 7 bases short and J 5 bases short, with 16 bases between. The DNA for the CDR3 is TGTGCCAGTACCCTCGATGGGGCTGTAGATACGCAGTATTTT. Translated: CASTLDGAVDTQYF.

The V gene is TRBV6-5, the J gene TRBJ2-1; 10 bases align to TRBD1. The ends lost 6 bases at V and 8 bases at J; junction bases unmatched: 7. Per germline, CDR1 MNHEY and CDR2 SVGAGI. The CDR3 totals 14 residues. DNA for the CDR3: TGTGCCAGCAGCTCCGGGACAGGGGACGATGAGCAGTTCTTC. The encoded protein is CASSSGTGDDEQFF.

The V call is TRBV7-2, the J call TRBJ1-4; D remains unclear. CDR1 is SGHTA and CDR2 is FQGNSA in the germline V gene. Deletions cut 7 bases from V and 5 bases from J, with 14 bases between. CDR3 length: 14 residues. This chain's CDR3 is CASKITAANEKLFF. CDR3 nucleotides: TGTGCCAGCAAGATTACGGCAGCGAATGAAAAACTGTTTTTT.

CDR3 DNA sequence: TGTGCCAGCTCTCCGACGGGACAGGGACCCTTTAACTCTGGAAACACCATATATTTT. Translating gives CASSPTGQGPFNSGNTIYF. The rearrangement joins TRBV18 to TRBJ1-3; the match to TRBD1 covers 9 bases. The CDR3 runs to 19 residues. V shed 6 bases, J shed 0 bases, and the junction held 15 bases outside the gene matches. Germline CDR1 and CDR2: KGHSH and LQKENI.

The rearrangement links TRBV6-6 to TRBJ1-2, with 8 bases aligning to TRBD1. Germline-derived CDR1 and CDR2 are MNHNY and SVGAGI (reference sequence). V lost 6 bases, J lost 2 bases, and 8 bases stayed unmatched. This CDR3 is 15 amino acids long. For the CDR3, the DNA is TGTGCCAGCAGCGACCCGGGACAGGAAAACTATGGCTACACCTTC. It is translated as CASSDPGQENYGYTF.

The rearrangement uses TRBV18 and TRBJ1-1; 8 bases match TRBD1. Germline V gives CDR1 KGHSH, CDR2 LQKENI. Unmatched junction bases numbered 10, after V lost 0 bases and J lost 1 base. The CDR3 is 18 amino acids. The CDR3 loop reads CASSPPVGQEKTNTEAFF. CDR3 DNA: TGTGCCAGCTCACCACCGGTGGGACAGGAGAAAACGAACACTGAAGCTTTCTTT.

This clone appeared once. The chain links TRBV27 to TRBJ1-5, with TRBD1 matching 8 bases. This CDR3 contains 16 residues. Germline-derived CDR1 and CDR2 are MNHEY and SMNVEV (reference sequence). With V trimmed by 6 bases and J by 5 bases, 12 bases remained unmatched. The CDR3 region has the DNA TGTGCCAGCAGAATCTCCGGGACAGGTGGTTATCAGCCCCAGCATTTT. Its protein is CASRISGTGGYQPQHF.

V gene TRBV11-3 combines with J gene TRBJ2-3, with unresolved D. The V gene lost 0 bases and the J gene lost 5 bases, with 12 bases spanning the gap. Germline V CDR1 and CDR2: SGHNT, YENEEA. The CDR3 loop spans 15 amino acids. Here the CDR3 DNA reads TGTGCCAGCAGCTTAGAGGGCACCCAAGGAGATACGCAGTATTTT. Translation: CASSLEGTQGDTQYF.

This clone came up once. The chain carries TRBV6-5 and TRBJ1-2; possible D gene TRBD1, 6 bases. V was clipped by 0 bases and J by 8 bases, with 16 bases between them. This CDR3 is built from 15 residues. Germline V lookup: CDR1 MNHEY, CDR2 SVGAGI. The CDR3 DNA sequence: TGTGCCAGCAGTTACTCGATTCAGGGGCGGTTCGGCTACACCTTC. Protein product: CASSYSIQGRFGYTF.

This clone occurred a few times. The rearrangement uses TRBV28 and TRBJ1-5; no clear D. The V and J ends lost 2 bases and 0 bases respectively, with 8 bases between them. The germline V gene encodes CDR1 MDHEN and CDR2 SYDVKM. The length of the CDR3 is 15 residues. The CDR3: CASSLVQISNQPQHF. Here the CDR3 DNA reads TGTGCCAGCAGTTTAGTACAGATTAGCAATCAGCCCCAGCATTTT.

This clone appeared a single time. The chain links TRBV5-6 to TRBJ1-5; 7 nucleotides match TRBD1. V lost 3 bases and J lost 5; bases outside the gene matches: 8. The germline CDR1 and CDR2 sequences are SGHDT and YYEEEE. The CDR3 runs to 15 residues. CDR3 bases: TGTGCCAGCAGCTCAGCAGTGAGGGGGCATCAGCCCCAGCATTTT. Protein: CASSSAVRGHQPQHF.

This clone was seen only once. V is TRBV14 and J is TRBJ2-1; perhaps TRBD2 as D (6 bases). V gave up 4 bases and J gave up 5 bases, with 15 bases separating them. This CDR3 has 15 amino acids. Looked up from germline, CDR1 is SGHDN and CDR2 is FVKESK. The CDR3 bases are TGTGCCAGCAGCCCCGCCGGGACTGTGCACAATGAGCAGTTCTTC. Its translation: CASSPAGTVHNEQFF.

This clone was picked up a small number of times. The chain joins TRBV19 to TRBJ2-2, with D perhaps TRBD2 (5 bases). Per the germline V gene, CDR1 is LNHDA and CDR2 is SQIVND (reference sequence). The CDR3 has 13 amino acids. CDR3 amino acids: CAVAKGLSGELFF. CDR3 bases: TGTGCAGTAGCGAAAGGCTTAAGCGGGGAGCTGTTTTTT. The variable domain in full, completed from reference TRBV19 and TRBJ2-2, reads DGGITQSPKYLFRKEGQNVTLSCEQNLNHDAMYWYRQDPGQGLRLIYYSQIVNDFQKGDIAEGYSVSREKKESFPLTVTSAQKNPTAFYLCAVAKGLSGELFFGEGSRLTVL.

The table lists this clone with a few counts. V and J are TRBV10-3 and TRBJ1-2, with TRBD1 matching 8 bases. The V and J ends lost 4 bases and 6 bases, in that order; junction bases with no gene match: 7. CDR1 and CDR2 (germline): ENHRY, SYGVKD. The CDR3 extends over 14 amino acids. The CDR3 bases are TGTGCCATCAGTGGCACGAACAGGGGGGATGGCTACACCTTC. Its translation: CAISGTNRGDGYTF.

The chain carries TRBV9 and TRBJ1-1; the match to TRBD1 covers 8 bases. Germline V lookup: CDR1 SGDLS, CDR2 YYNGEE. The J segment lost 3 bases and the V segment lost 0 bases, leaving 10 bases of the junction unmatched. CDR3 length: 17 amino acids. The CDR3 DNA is TGTGCCAGCAGCGTAGCTACAGGGGGGGGCCCGGACACTGAAGCTTTCTTT. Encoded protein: CASSVATGGGPDTEAFF.